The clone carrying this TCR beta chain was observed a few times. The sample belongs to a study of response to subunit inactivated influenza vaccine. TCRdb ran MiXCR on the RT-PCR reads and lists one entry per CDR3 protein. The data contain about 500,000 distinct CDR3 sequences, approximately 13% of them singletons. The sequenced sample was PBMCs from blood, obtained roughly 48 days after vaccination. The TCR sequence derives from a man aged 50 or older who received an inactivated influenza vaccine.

The DNA of the CDR3 is TGCAGTGCCAGACGTGGGACGCACCATGGGCACGAGCAGTACTTC. As protein: CSARRGTHHGHEQYF. The rearrangement links TRBV20-1 to TRBJ2-7; D may match TRBD1 or TRBD2 (5 bases each). The germline V and J ends were trimmed by 6 bases and 5 bases, with 23 bases remaining between them. The CDR3 consists of 15 residues. CDR1 and CDR2 (germline): DFQATT, SNEGSKA (reference sequence).